These T cell receptor beta chains were read from a single sample in a study of cytomegalovirus exposure and HLA in healthy donors. The assay was immunoSEQ multiplex PCR, and TCRdb's table has in-frame clones only and misses some. The table lists 100,000 or so clones, 80% of them singletons. Material: PBMCs. The receptors stem from a man between 25 and 39 years old in good health and CMV-seropositive. Each CDR3 is given with its conserved first and last residue. D genes are given only for firm matches. The size of a clone is reported for some rows only, either as once, few or many, or as a class for expanded clones.

v_gene: TRBV5-1; j_gene: TRBJ1-2; d_gene: TRBD1; abundance: NA; CDR3nt: TGCGCCAGCAGCGGCAGGGGGCGCGGGTATGGCTACACCTTC; CDR3aa: CASSGRGRGYGYTF
v_gene: TRBV7-2; j_gene: TRBJ1-2; d_gene: NA; abundance: NA; CDR3nt: TGTGCCAGCAGCACCGTCCTGAGCGGCTATGGCTACACCTTC; CDR3aa: CASSTVLSGYGYTF
v_gene: TRBV7-2; j_gene: TRBJ2-7; d_gene: TRBD2; abundance: NA; CDR3nt: TGTGCCAGCATCTCCGAACGAGCGGGGGGCCGCTCCTACGAGCAGTACTTC; CDR3aa: CASISERAGGRSYEQYF
v_gene: TRBV5-1; j_gene: TRBJ2-1; d_gene: TRBD2; abundance: NA; CDR3nt: TGCGCCAGCAGCGGGACTAGCGGGGGGGCCGGGGAGCAGTTCTTC; CDR3aa: CASSGTSGGAGEQFF
v_gene: TRBV29-1; j_gene: TRBJ2-7; d_gene: TRBD1; abundance: NA; CDR3nt: TGCAGCGTTGCCATTTCGACAGGGGGAGACGAGCAGTACTTC; CDR3aa: CSVAISTGGDEQYF
v_gene: TRBV7-6; j_gene: TRBJ1-1; d_gene: NA; abundance: once; CDR3nt: TGTGCCAGCAGCTTAGCGCTAGAAGGGGTTACTGAAGCTTTCTTT; CDR3aa: CASSLALEGVTEAFF
v_gene: TRBV5-6; j_gene: TRBJ2-2; d_gene: NA; abundance: NA; CDR3nt: TGTGCCAGCAGTACTAGTTTCGTTTCCTCCGGGGAGCTGTTTTTT; CDR3aa: CASSTSFVSSGELFF
v_gene: TRBV7-6; j_gene: TRBJ2-5; d_gene: NA; abundance: few; CDR3nt: TGTGCCAGCAGCTTACCCCCCCATACGGGTGGAGAGACCCAGTACTTC; CDR3aa: CASSLPPHTGGETQYF
v_gene: TRBV27; j_gene: TRBJ2-7; d_gene: NA; abundance: NA; CDR3nt: TGTGCCAGCAGTCCTCACAGAAGTTCCTACGAGCAGTACTTC; CDR3aa: CASSPHRSSYEQYF
v_gene: TRBV28; j_gene: TRBJ2-7; d_gene: NA; abundance: once; CDR3nt: TGTGCCAGCAGTACGGACAGTTCCTACGAGCAGTACTTC; CDR3aa: CASSTDSSYEQYF
v_gene: TRBV28; j_gene: TRBJ1-5; d_gene: NA; abundance: NA; CDR3nt: TGTGCCAGCAATACCTACAGGTTGGACCAGCCCCAGCATTTT; CDR3aa: CASNTYRLDQPQHF
v_gene: TRBV19; j_gene: TRBJ1-2; d_gene: NA; abundance: NA; CDR3nt: TGTGCCAGTAGTATCATATCAGGGGTGAGCTTATTC; CDR3aa: CASSIISGVSLF
v_gene: TRBV5-5; j_gene: TRBJ1-1; d_gene: TRBD1; abundance: once; CDR3nt: TGTGCCAGCAGCTGGGACAGGGCGAACACTGAAGCTTTCTTT; CDR3aa: CASSWDRANTEAFF
v_gene: TRBV4-2; j_gene: TRBJ2-7; d_gene: NA; abundance: NA; CDR3nt: TGTGCCAGCAGCCAAGACCAGGGGCCCTACGAGCAGTACTTC; CDR3aa: CASSQDQGPYEQYF
v_gene: TRBV2; j_gene: TRBJ1-1; d_gene: TRBD1; abundance: NA; CDR3nt: TGTGCCAGCAGTGAAGTTGGGGTGCGGGGGGCAGGGGGCACTGAAGCTTTCTTT; CDR3aa: CASSEVGVRGAGGTEAFF
v_gene: TRBV6-1; j_gene: TRBJ2-7; d_gene: TRBD1; abundance: NA; CDR3nt: TGTGCCAGCAGTGAAGTTGGACAGGGGGTCGAGCAGTACTTC; CDR3aa: CASSEVGQGVEQYF
v_gene: TRBV5-1; j_gene: TRBJ2-7; d_gene: NA; abundance: NA; CDR3nt: TGCGCCAGCAGCATAGGACAGCAGGGCGAGCAGTACTTC; CDR3aa: CASSIGQQGEQYF
v_gene: TRBV21-1; j_gene: TRBJ2-1; d_gene: NA; abundance: NA; CDR3nt: TGTGCCAGCAGCAAAGGGGGAGCCTCGGAGTACAATGAGCAGTTCTTC; CDR3aa: CASSKGGASEYNEQFF
v_gene: TRBV21-1; j_gene: TRBJ1-2; d_gene: NA; abundance: NA; CDR3nt: TGTGCCAGCAGCAAGGGGACAGGGGAGGATGGCTACACCTTC; CDR3aa: CASSKGTGEDGYTF
v_gene: TRBV5-1; j_gene: TRBJ2-5; d_gene: TRBD1; abundance: NA; CDR3nt: TGCGCCAGCAGCGATACAGGGGGCATGCAGTACTTC; CDR3aa: CASSDTGGMQYF